One and the same sample provided the 31 T cell receptor beta chains below, sequenced in a study of cytomegalovirus exposure and HLA in healthy donors. The PCR ran on 60 Vbeta and 13 Jbeta primers. Here immunoSEQ multiplex PCR was the method, and the copy in TCRdb shows in-frame clones only, minus some. The table has roughly 100,000 clones, around 80% seen once. Input material: PBMCs. The receptors were gathered from a woman aged 60 to 75 in good health and CMV-seronegative.

V gene TRBV2 combines with J gene TRBJ2-5; D not certain. Germline lookup yields CDR1 SNHLY and CDR2 FYNNEI. Trimming took off 6 bases at V and 5 bases at J, with 13 bases between the two ends. The CDR3 runs 13 residues. In DNA form, the CDR3 reads TGTGCCAGCAGATTAGACTCCGTCGAGACCCAGTACTTC. This translates into CASRLDSVETQYF.

This clone was detected only once. The V gene is TRBV2, the J gene TRBJ2-7, with TRBD1 as a possible D gene (6 bases). CDR1 is SNHLY, CDR2 FYNNEI, per germline. Trimming took 4 bases from V and 2 from J, leaving 9 bases between them. CDR3 length: 13 amino acids. In DNA, the CDR3 is TGTGCCAGCAGTGGCTGGGACACCTACGAGCAGTACTTC. Translating it yields CASSGWDTYEQYF. The variable domain in full, completed from reference TRBV2 and TRBJ2-7, reads EPEVTQTPSHQVTQMGQEVILRCVPISNHLYFYWYRQILGQKVEFLVSFYNNEISEKSEIFDDQFSVERPDGSNFTLKIRSTKLEDSAMYFCASSGWDTYEQYFGPGTRLTVT.

This rearrangement joins TRBV28 to TRBJ1-1; D is perhaps TRBD1 (5 bases). Germline V lookup: CDR1 MDHEN, CDR2 SYDVKM. The V end was cut by 2 bases, the J end by 10 bases, with 8 bases between. The length of the CDR3 is 11 residues. The CDR3 region is CASSLGGGAFF. In DNA form, the CDR3 reads TGTGCCAGCAGTTTAGGGGGGGGAGCTTTCTTT.

This clone was recorded only once. V is TRBV9 and J is TRBJ2-7; 8 nucleotides line up with TRBD1. Germline values: CDR1 SGDLS, CDR2 YYNGEE. The CDR3 runs 15 residues. Trimming removed 4 bases from V and 2 bases from J; junction bases left unmatched: 8. CDR3 nucleotides: TGTGCCAGCAGCACTGCCGGGACAGGAACCTACGAGCAGTACTTC. It encodes CASSTAGTGTYEQYF.

The chain joins TRBV4-1 to TRBJ2-4; D is ambiguous. CDR1 and CDR2 from the germline V gene are MGHRA and YSYEKL. V shed 4 bases and J shed 7 bases, with 11 bases lying between them. The CDR3 totals 13 residues. The CDR3 DNA sequence: TGCGCCAGCAGCCCATCGCCGGAGAACATTCAGTACTTC. It specifies CASSPSPENIQYF.

This clone was observed a handful of times. The chain uses TRBV7-6 and TRBJ2-1, with 10 bases fitting TRBD2. The CDR3 has 15 residues. Germline V gene data show CDR1 as SGHVS and CDR2 as FNYEAQ. Trimming cost V 5 bases and J 7 bases; bases outside gene matches: 8. The CDR3 is CASSPSGRALNEQFF. For the CDR3, the DNA is TGTGCCAGCAGCCCGAGCGGGAGGGCCTTGAATGAGCAGTTCTTC.

In its sample, this clone was seen a few times. The chain carries TRBV29-1 and TRBJ1-2; tentatively, D is TRBD1 (6 bases). Deletions cut 7 bases from V and 0 bases from J, with 12 bases between. The length of the CDR3 is 13 residues. Germline V lookup: CDR1 SQVTM, CDR2 ANQGSEA. In DNA, the CDR3 is TGCAGCGGAGTGACAGGTGCTAACTATGGCTACACCTTC. This codes for CSGVTGANYGYTF.

This clone was recorded only once. This chain uses TRBV18 with TRBJ2-7, with TRBD1 identical over 10 bases. The J segment lost 4 bases and the V segment lost 5 bases, leaving 14 bases of the junction unmatched. The CDR3 spans 17 residues. The germline CDR1 and CDR2 sequences are KGHSH and LQKENI. Written as DNA, the CDR3 is TGTGCCAGCTCATCGACAGGGGGCAGCTATGAGTGGTACGAGCAGTACTTC. Translating gives CASSSTGGSYEWYEQYF.

The chain couples TRBV28 to TRBJ1-5, with TRBD1 as a possible D gene (5 bases). Trimming pared 3 bases from V and 5 bases from J, leaving 8 bases between. The CDR3 length is 13 residues. Germline CDR1 is MDHEN and CDR2 is SYDVKM. CDR3 nucleotide sequence: TGTGCCAGCAGTTTTGGGGCGCATCAGCCCCAGCATTTT. Its translation: CASSFGAHQPQHF. Supplemented by reference TRBV28 and TRBJ1-5, the full variable domain reads DVKVTQSSRYLVKRTGEKVFLECVQDMDHENMFWYRQDPGLGLRLIYFSYDVKMKEKGDIPEGYSVSREKKERFSLILESASTNQTSMYLCASSFGAHQPQHFGDGTRLSIL.

The chain links TRBV7-2 to TRBJ2-5, with 8 nucleotides matching TRBD2. The trim removed 2 bases at V and 5 bases at J, leaving 7 bases unmatched. This CDR3 has 15 amino acids. Germline V gene lookup returns CDR1 SGHTA and CDR2 FQGNSA. CDR3 sequence: CASSLRRGAGETQYF. The CDR3 nucleotides read TGTGCCAGCAGCTTAAGGCGGGGGGCCGGGGAGACCCAGTACTTC.

This rearrangement joins TRBV25-1 to TRBJ1-1; D perhaps matches TRBD1 (5 bases). Trimming stripped 5 bases from V and 8 bases from J, with 12 bases between. Germline V gene data show CDR1 as MGHDK and CDR2 as SYGVNS. The length of the CDR3 is 12 residues. CDR3 coding DNA: TGTGCCAGCAGTAGCGCCTACAGGGAAGCTTTCTTT. It is translated as CASSSAYREAFF.

This chain joins TRBV5-1 and TRBJ2-5; the match to TRBD2 covers 10 bases. The trim removed 1 base at V and 7 bases at J, leaving 7 bases unmatched. This CDR3 has 15 amino acids. CDR1 and CDR2 from the germline V gene are SGHRS and YFSETQ. The CDR3 region is CASSLRTSGTMTQYF. The CDR3 nucleotides are TGCGCCAGCAGCTTGAGGACTAGCGGAACTATGACCCAGTACTTC.

The chain is built from TRBV6-5 and TRBJ1-4; D is perhaps TRBD1 (5 bases). Trimming took 0 bases from V and 7 from J, leaving 9 bases between them. The V gene's germline CDR1 is MNHEY and CDR2 SVGAGI. The CDR3 sequence is 14 residues long. The CDR3 sequence: CASSYSLQGEKLFF. CDR3 DNA: TGTGCCAGCAGTTACTCGTTGCAGGGTGAAAAACTGTTTTTT.

The V call is TRBV9, the J call TRBJ2-3; 8 nucleotides align to TRBD2. Germline CDR1 reads SGDLS; CDR2 reads YYNGEE. CDR3 length: 15 amino acids. Germline trimming cut 4 bases from V and 7 bases from J; bases unmatched to any gene: 11. CDR3 sequence (DNA): TGTGCCAGCAGCTCGGGACTAGGGGTCGGAAATACGCAGTATTTT. It yields the protein CASSSGLGVGNTQYF.

The chain joins TRBV13 to TRBJ1-3; D possibly corresponds to TRBD1 (5 bases). Germline V gives CDR1 PRHDT, CDR2 FYEKMQ (reference sequence). CDR3 length: 15 residues. V gave up 5 bases and J gave up 4 bases, with 15 bases separating them. The CDR3 coding sequence is TGTGCCAGCAGCCATGGGGGGATTGGGGGAAACACCATATATTTT. This translates into CASSHGGIGGNTIYF.

The J gene is TRBJ2-7, the V gene TRBV6-5; 10 bases agree with TRBD1. The ends lost 6 bases at V and 4 bases at J; junction bases unmatched: 9. In germline, CDR1 is MNHEY, CDR2 SVGAGI. The CDR3 contains 15 residues. The CDR3: CASRPGQGELYEQYF. The CDR3 coding sequence is TGTGCCAGCAGACCAGGACAGGGGGAACTTTACGAGCAGTACTTC.

V gene TRBV18 combines with J gene TRBJ1-4; 10 positions agree with TRBD1. V trimming: 3 bases; J trimming: 7 bases; junction bases outside the gene matches: 8. This CDR3 contains 16 residues. In germline, CDR1 is KGHSH, CDR2 LQKENI. The chain's CDR3 is CASSPNPGQGIEKLFF. In nucleotides, the CDR3 is TGTGCCAGCTCACCTAATCCGGGACAGGGGATTGAAAAACTGTTTTTT.

This rearrangement joins TRBV4-3 to TRBJ1-2; a weak D match, TRBD1 (6 bases). The V end lost 0 bases, the J end lost 4 bases, and 12 bases lay between the germline ends. The CDR3 covers 15 residues. Germline V lookup: CDR1 LGHNA, CDR2 YSLEER. The CDR3 bases are TGCGCCAGCAGCCAAGATTCACAGGGAACCTATGGCTACACCTTC. Translated: CASSQDSQGTYGYTF.

This chain joins TRBV5-1 and TRBJ2-1, with a weak D call TRBD2 (7 bases). V lost 4 bases, J lost 4 bases, and 18 bases lay in between. CDR1 is SGHRS, CDR2 YFSETQ, per germline. This CDR3 comprises 16 residues. CDR3 sequence: CASSLLGGGPYNEQFF. CDR3 coding DNA: TGCGCCAGCAGCCTTCTGGGAGGGGGGCCATACAATGAGCAGTTCTTC. Together with reference TRBV5-1 and TRBJ2-1, the CDR3 gives the full variable domain: KAGVTQTPRYLIKTRGQQVTLSCSPISGHRSVSWYQQTPGQGLQFLFEYFSETQRNKGNFPGRFSGRQFSNSRSEMNVSTLELGDSALYLCASSLLGGGPYNEQFFGPGTRLTVL.

This clone was counted between two and nine times. The CDR3 is CASSPPLAGANTGELFF. In DNA form, the CDR3 reads TGTGCCAGCAGCCCTCCTCTAGCGGGGGCCAACACCGGGGAGCTGTTTTTT. The genes are TRBV7-9 and TRBJ2-2; 10 positions agree with TRBD2. The CDR3 is made up of 17 amino acids. The germline CDR1 and CDR2 sequences are SEHNR and FQNEAQ (reference sequence). J lost 2 bases, V lost 5 bases, and 8 bases had no gene match.

This chain links TRBV5-6 with TRBJ1-2, with D maybe TRBD1 (6 bases). V was pared by 4 bases and J by 0 bases, with 13 bases between. CDR1 and CDR2 from the germline V gene are SGHDT and YYEEEE. This CDR3 spans 15 amino acids. CDR3 sequence: CASSRTGRTNYGYTF. CDR3 nucleotide sequence: TGTGCCAGCAGCAGAACAGGGAGAACTAACTATGGCTACACCTTC.

This clone occurred a few times. This chain joins TRBV28 and TRBJ2-7; perhaps TRBD1 as D (5 bases). Per germline, CDR1 MDHEN and CDR2 SYDVKM. This CDR3 spans 12 amino acids. The germline V and J ends were trimmed by 7 bases and 9 bases, with 16 bases remaining between them. CDR3 amino acids: CASTPPQGRQYF. The DNA of the CDR3 is TGTGCCAGCACTCCCCCCCAGGGCCGGCAGTACTTC.

This chain links TRBV5-1 with TRBJ2-7; D is perhaps TRBD2 (6 bases). CDR3 size: 14 residues. Germline CDR1 SGHRS, CDR2 YFSETQ. The V and J ends lost 4 bases and 3 bases respectively, with 14 bases between them. DNA for the CDR3: TGCGCCAGCAGCCCATCGGACTACCTCTACGAGCAGTACTTC. Its protein is CASSPSDYLYEQYF.

V is TRBV6-5 and J is TRBJ2-4, with 8 bases aligning to TRBD1. V shed 4 bases, J shed 6 bases, and the junction held 8 bases outside the gene matches. This CDR3 is built from 15 residues. Looked up from germline, CDR1 is MNHEY and CDR2 is SVGAGI. The CDR3 region has the DNA TGTGCCAGCAGTTCTCCCCGAGGACAGGGAAACATTCAGTACTTC. Translating gives CASSSPRGQGNIQYF.

This clone has only a few counts. The genes are TRBV28 and TRBJ1-4; 10 bases line up with TRBD1. Germline loops: CDR1 MDHEN, CDR2 SYDVKM. This CDR3 is built from 13 residues. J gave up 10 bases and V 5 bases, and 4 bases lay outside the gene matches. This CDR3 reads CASSDRGLGKLFF. The CDR3 DNA is TGTGCCAGCAGTGACAGGGGGCTCGGAAAACTGTTTTTT. The variable domain in full, completed from reference TRBV28 and TRBJ1-4, reads DVKVTQSSRYLVKRTGEKVFLECVQDMDHENMFWYRQDPGLGLRLIYFSYDVKMKEKGDIPEGYSVSREKKERFSLILESASTNQTSMYLCASSDRGLGKLFFGSGTQLSVL.

This clone was seen just once. The chain combines TRBV7-8 with TRBJ1-2; D gene unclear. Germline lookup yields CDR1 SGHVS and CDR2 FQNEAQ. The CDR3 totals 14 residues. Trimming shortened V by 1 base and J by 2 bases, and 8 bases separated the two germline ends. CDR3 DNA: TGTGCCAGCAGCTTAGTGGTACAGAACTATGGCTACACCTTC. Its protein product is CASSLVVQNYGYTF.

V is TRBV10-3 and J is TRBJ2-3, with D maybe TRBD2 (6 bases). This CDR3 has 15 residues. The germline gives CDR1 ENHRY, CDR2 SYGVKD. Trimming removed 4 bases at V and 2 bases at J, with 13 bases between. CDR3 sequence reads: CAISGGDRFTDTQYF. CDR3 DNA: TGTGCCATCAGTGGGGGGGACCGATTCACAGATACGCAGTATTTT.

The chain combines TRBV7-9 with TRBJ2-1; 10 bases line up with TRBD1. This CDR3 contains 14 residues. V shed 6 bases, J shed 7 bases, and the junction held 6 bases outside the gene matches. CDR1 is SEHNR and CDR2 is FQNEAQ in the germline V gene (reference sequence). The CDR3 nucleotides read TGTGCCAGCAGAGGGACAGGGGTTCAAAATGAGCAGTTCTTC. Translating gives CASRGTGVQNEQFF.

The chain uses TRBV10-3 and TRBJ1-3; 8 positions agree with TRBD1. The CDR3 has 14 amino acids. The germline V gene has CDR1 ENHRY and CDR2 SYGVKD. Trimming cost V 6 bases and J 4 bases; bases outside gene matches: 5. CDR3 DNA: TGTGCCATCAGGGACAGGGACTCAGGAAACACCATATATTTT. It is translated as CAIRDRDSGNTIYF.

V is TRBV6-1 and J is TRBJ1-5; no clear D gene. The V and J ends lost 0 bases and 11 bases respectively, with 8 bases between them. Germline V gene lookup returns CDR1 MNHNS and CDR2 SASEGT. There are 12 residues in the CDR3. CDR3 in amino acids: CASSEAGGAQHF. The DNA of the CDR3 is TGTGCCAGCAGTGAAGCAGGTGGAGCCCAGCATTTT.

The chain couples TRBV7-9 to TRBJ1-5; no definite D call. CDR3 length: 13 residues. Germline loops: CDR1 SEHNR, CDR2 FQNEAQ (reference sequence). The V and J ends lost 4 bases and 2 bases respectively, with 6 bases between them. The CDR3 loop is CASSSQGNQPQHF. CDR3 bases: TGTGCCAGCAGCTCACAAGGCAATCAGCCCCAGCATTTT.